One and the same sample provided the 22 T cell receptor beta chains below, sequenced in a study of quantifying T cell responses using KT2 cells. Looking at the study overall: TCR alpha and beta constant-region primers primed reverse transcription of RNA.

The cDNA 3' end received a ligated oligonucleotide with a UMI. First-round PCR used 3 to 4 cycles and beta primers RC1.1 and RC1.2 covering TRBC1 and TRBC2. TCRdb used MiXCR to reprocess the UMI-ligation and nested PCR reads, holding one entry per CDR3 protein. Here the sample spans under 35,000 distinct CDR3 sequences, 6% to 8% being singletons. Sequenced input: PBMCs spiked with cells of the T cell clone KT2. These receptors all stem from a human donor.

This clonotype was seen at least ten times. The chain couples TRBV20-1 to TRBJ2-7; 14 bases align to TRBD2. The germline gives CDR1 DFQATT, CDR2 SNEGSKA (reference sequence). The CDR3 sequence is 13 residues long. V dropped 4 bases and J dropped 6; count of bases not matched to a gene: 2. This CDR3 is CSAIGTSGSEQYF. The DNA of the CDR3 is TGCAGTGCTATCGGGACTAGCGGGAGCGAGCAGTACTTC.

This clonotype was seen more than once but under ten times. The chain combines TRBV6-5 with TRBJ2-3, with 11 bases that match TRBD1. Germline V lookup: CDR1 MNHEY, CDR2 SVGAGI. V gave up 6 bases and J gave up 4 bases; unmatched junction bases: 9. The CDR3 totals 16 residues. CDR3 nucleotides: TGTGCCAGCAGATCAGGGACAGGGGGATCGGCAGATACGCAGTATTTT. Its protein product is CASRSGTGGSADTQYF.

A few counts support this clonotype. V is TRBV29-1 and J is TRBJ2-1, with TRBD2 matching over 8 bases. V lost 5 bases and J lost 4; bases outside the gene matches: 7. The CDR3 is 14 residues long. Germline CDR1 reads SQVTM; CDR2 reads ANQGSEA. CDR3 DNA: TGCAGCGTTAGGACTAGCAGAGTTTACAATGAGCAGTTCTTC. Translated: CSVRTSRVYNEQFF.

This clonotype has only one observation. The gene calls are TRBV7-2 and TRBJ1-2, with D uncertain. Trimming cost V 9 bases and J 5 bases, with 13 bases left between them. Germline V gives CDR1 SGHTA, CDR2 FQGNSA. CDR3 length equals 12 residues. The CDR3 coding sequence is TGTGCCAGTTACCGGATCCGTTATGGCTACACCTTC. Translation gives CASYRIRYGYTF.

This clonotype has a count of ten or more. The rearrangement joins TRBV24-1 to TRBJ2-2, with D perhaps matching TRBD1 (5 bases). V was pared by 2 bases and J by 3 bases, with 6 bases between. This CDR3 comprises 14 residues. The germline V gene encodes CDR1 KGHDR and CDR2 SFDVKD. The CDR3 DNA follows: TGTGCCACCAGTGATTCCAGGGACACCGGGGAGCTGTTTTTT. It codes for CATSDSRDTGELFF.

The sample holds many counts of this clonotype. The CDR3 DNA follows: TGTGCCAGCAGCGTATACGCGACAGCCAACACTGAAGCTTTCTTT. Translated: CASSVYATANTEAFF. The chain combines TRBV9 with TRBJ1-1, with D perhaps TRBD1 (5 bases). V lost 1 base to trimming and J lost 2 bases, with 12 bases between them. The CDR3 is 15 residues long. Germline CDR1 SGDLS, CDR2 YYNGEE. The complete variable domain, with remaining parts taken from reference TRBV9 and TRBJ1-1, reads DSGVTQTPKHLITATGQRVTLRCSPRSGDLSVYWYQQSLDQGLQFLIQYYNGEERAKGNILERFSAQQFPDLHSELNLSSLELGDSALYFCASSVYATANTEAFFGQGTRLTVV.

This clonotype was seen repeatedly, ten times or more. V gene TRBV6-1 combines with J gene TRBJ2-5; D is ambiguous. The V gene's germline CDR1 is MNHNS and CDR2 SASEGT. This CDR3 has 12 residues. V shed 2 bases and J shed 3 bases, with 4 bases lying between them. The CDR3 protein is CASSELEETQYF. DNA for the CDR3: TGTGCCAGCAGTGAACTCGAAGAGACCCAGTACTTC.

This clonotype came up many times. The chain links TRBV12-3 or TRBV12-4 to TRBJ1-5; possibly TRBD1 for D (6 bases). Trimming removed 6 bases from V and 10 bases from J, with 16 bases in between. The CDR3 has 13 residues. The CDR3 DNA follows: TGTGCCAGCAGGCCCGGGACAATAAGCCCCCAGCATTTT. Residues: CASRPGTISPQHF.

This clonotype was recorded at least ten times. The rearrangement joins TRBV29-1 to TRBJ2-7; tentatively, D is TRBD1 (6 bases). The V gene's germline CDR1 is SQVTM and CDR2 ANQGSEA. Trimming took 5 bases from V and 5 from J, leaving 13 bases between them. This CDR3 has 12 residues. CDR3: CSVRAGAHEQYF. The CDR3 DNA follows: TGCAGCGTTCGGGCAGGGGCTCACGAGCAGTACTTC.

In its sample, this clonotype was seen many times. The chain couples TRBV27 to TRBJ1-2; tentatively, D is TRBD1 (6 bases). In germline, CDR1 is MNHEY, CDR2 SMNVEV (reference sequence). The CDR3 has 15 amino acids. Trimming left V 3 bases short and J 5 bases short, with 16 bases between. CDR3 bases: TGTGCCAGCAGTTTTTCGGACAGAATAGCTTATGGCTACACCTTC. Translating it yields CASSFSDRIAYGYTF.

By its share, this clonotype is medium-sized. This chain links TRBV18 with TRBJ1-1; D uncertain. V was cut by 3 bases and J by 0 bases, with 5 bases left in between. Looked up from germline, CDR1 is KGHSH and CDR2 is LQKENI. This CDR3 comprises 13 residues. DNA for the CDR3: TGTGCCAGCTCACCGGGGATGAACACTGAAGCTTTCTTT. Translated, it gives CASSPGMNTEAFF.

This clonotype appeared many times. The chain carries TRBV7-6 and TRBJ2-5; a weak D match, TRBD2 (5 bases). Germline CDR1 and CDR2: SGHVS and FNYEAQ. With 5 bases removed from V and 4 bases from J, the gap between germline ends came to 11 bases. This CDR3 has 13 amino acids. CDR3 in amino acids: CASSRTYRETQYF. The CDR3 DNA reads TGTGCCAGCAGCAGGACTTATCGAGAGACCCAGTACTTC. The full variable domain, in which reference TRBV7-6 and TRBJ2-5 provide the parts outside the CDR3, is GAGVSQSPRYKVTKRGQDVALRCDPISGHVSLYWYRQALGQGPEFLTYFNYEAQQDKSGLPNDRFSAERPEGSISTLTIQRTEQRDSAMYRCASSRTYRETQYFGPGTRLLVL.

Many counts were recorded for this clonotype. The rearrangement joins TRBV7-9 to TRBJ1-1; D remains ambiguous. Trimming removed 4 bases from V and 1 base from J, with 10 bases in between. The CDR3 is made up of 14 amino acids. CDR1 is SEHNR, CDR2 FQNEAQ, per germline (reference sequence). The CDR3 region has the DNA TGTGCCAGCAGCTCGGGGTTCCCGAACACTGAAGCTTTCTTT. Its translation: CASSSGFPNTEAFF.

This clonotype has at least ten counts. V usage is TRBV6-1 and J usage is TRBJ2-3, with 9 bases identical to TRBD2. The J segment lost 4 bases and the V segment lost 6 bases, leaving 5 bases of the junction unmatched. Germline values: CDR1 MNHNS, CDR2 SASEGT. This CDR3 is built from 14 residues. The CDR3 protein is CASRVAGEADTQYF. The CDR3 coding sequence is TGTGCCAGCAGAGTAGCGGGAGAGGCAGATACGCAGTATTTT.

Turning to this clonotype: A much larger clone differs from this one at a single base, so this may be a read error. The chain employs TRBV19 and TRBJ2-2, with D uncertain. CDR3 length: 14 residues. The germline gives CDR1 LNHDA, CDR2 SQIVND (reference sequence). The CDR3 DNA reads as TGTGCCATTAGTATTGCGCCGGGCACCGGGGAGCTGTTTTTT. This translates into CAISIAPGTGELFF.

This chain joins TRBV7-2 and TRBJ2-5; perhaps TRBD2 as D (6 bases). This CDR3 comprises 14 residues. Germline loops: CDR1 SGHTA, CDR2 FQGNSA. V dropped 5 bases and J dropped 1 base, with 11 bases sitting between them. This CDR3 reads CASSKGLTQETQYF. CDR3 DNA: TGTGCCAGCAGCAAAGGACTAACCCAAGAGACCCAGTACTTC.

The CDR3 loop is CSAGIRDSYGYTF. DNA of the CDR3: TGCAGTGCTGGGATCCGGGACAGCTATGGCTACACCTTC. The chain recombines TRBV20-1 with TRBJ1-2; 7 nucleotides match TRBD1. V trimming: 5 bases; J trimming: 4 bases; junction bases outside the gene matches: 7. CDR1 is DFQATT, CDR2 SNEGSKA, per germline (reference sequence). CDR3 length: 13 amino acids.

This clonotype was observed many times. V is TRBV7-2 and J is TRBJ2-5; 10 nucleotides match TRBD2. This CDR3 is built from 15 residues. The trim removed 5 bases at V and 3 bases at J, leaving 6 bases unmatched. The V gene's germline CDR1 is SGHTA and CDR2 FQGNSA. CDR3 protein: CASSSGTSVKETQYF. The CDR3 DNA reads as TGTGCCAGCAGCAGTGGGACTAGCGTTAAAGAGACCCAGTACTTC.

The chain uses TRBV2 and TRBJ1-5, with D tentatively TRBD1 (6 bases). Germline V lookup: CDR1 SNHLY, CDR2 FYNNEI. This CDR3 spans 17 amino acids. Deletions cut 1 base from V and 2 bases from J, with 15 bases between. CDR3 nucleotide sequence: TGTGCCAGCAGTGAAGGATTTGGGGGCGCGGGCAATCAGCCCCAGCATTTT. This translates into CASSEGFGGAGNQPQHF.

This clonotype came up many times. CDR3 sequence reads: CASSRGLAGWIKSSYEQYF. The CDR3 DNA follows: TGTGCCAGCAGCCGAGGACTAGCGGGATGGATAAAGAGCTCCTACGAGCAGTACTTC. The chain carries TRBV6-2 or TRBV6-3 and TRBJ2-7; 12 bases agree with TRBD2. The CDR3 covers 19 residues. Germline values: CDR1 MNHEY, CDR2 SVGEGT. Trimming removed 6 bases from V and 0 bases from J; junction bases left unmatched: 15.

The sample holds many counts of this clonotype. The chain combines TRBV18 with TRBJ2-1, with 10 bases identical to TRBD1. V shed 2 bases, J shed 4 bases, and the junction held 5 bases outside the gene matches. This CDR3 comprises 16 residues. The germline gives CDR1 KGHSH, CDR2 LQKENI. CDR3 coding DNA: TGTGCCAGCTCACCAGGAGACAGGGGGCGATACAATGAGCAGTTCTTC. Protein sequence: CASSPGDRGRYNEQFF.

This clonotype was found many times. The chain uses TRBV6-1 and TRBJ1-2, with a possible D match to TRBD1 (6 bases). The V end lost 4 bases, the J end lost 8 bases, and 17 bases lay between the germline ends. The CDR3 spans 14 residues. Germline CDR1 reads MNHNS; CDR2 reads SASEGT. The chain's CDR3 is CASSVTRQALGYTF. CDR3 in DNA: TGTGCCAGCAGTGTGACACGACAGGCTCTCGGCTACACCTTC.